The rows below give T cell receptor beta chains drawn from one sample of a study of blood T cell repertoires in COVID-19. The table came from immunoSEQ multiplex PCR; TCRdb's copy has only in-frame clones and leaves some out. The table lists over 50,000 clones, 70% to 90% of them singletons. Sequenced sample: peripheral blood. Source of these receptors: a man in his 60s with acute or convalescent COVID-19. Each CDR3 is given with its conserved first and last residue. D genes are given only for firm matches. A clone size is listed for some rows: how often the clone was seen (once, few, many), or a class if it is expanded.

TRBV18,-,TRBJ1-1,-,CASSPPSVRGTEAFF,TGTGCCAGCTCACCCCCGTCTGTCCGAGGTACTGAAGCTTTCTTT
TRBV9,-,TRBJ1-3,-,CASSSRLISGNTIYF,TGTGCCAGCAGCTCCCGACTCATCTCTGGAAACACCATATATTTT
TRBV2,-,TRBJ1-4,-,CATTRGPNEKLFF,TGTGCCACCACGCGGGGCCCAAATGAAAAACTGTTTTTT
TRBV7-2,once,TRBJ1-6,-,CASSLESYNSPLHF,TGTGCCAGCAGCTTAGAGAGTTATAATTCACCCCTCCACTTT
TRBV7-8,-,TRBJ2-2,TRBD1,CASGPGQGIGELFF,TGTGCCAGCGGACCGGGACAGGGAATCGGGGAGCTGTTTTTT
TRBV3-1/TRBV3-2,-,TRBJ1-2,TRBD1,CASSLRDRGDGYTF,TGTGCCAGCAGCCTCCGGGACAGGGGAGATGGCTACACCTTC
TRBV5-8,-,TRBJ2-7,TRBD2,CASSLVPGGATTGQYF,TGTGCCAGCAGCTTGGTCCCGGGGGGAGCTACCACCGGGCAGTACTTC
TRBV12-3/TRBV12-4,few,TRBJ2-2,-,CAYSNTGELFF,TGTGCCTACTCGAACACCGGGGAGCTGTTTTTT
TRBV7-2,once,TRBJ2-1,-,CASSSPTYNEQFF,TGTGCCAGCAGCTCACCTACCTACAATGAGCAGTTCTTC
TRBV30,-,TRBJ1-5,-,CAWSVSSGVQPQHF,TGTGCCTGGAGTGTATCGTCGGGTGTTCAGCCCCAGCATTTT
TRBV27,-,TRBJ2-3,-,CASSLGGGGTDTQYF,TGTGCCAGCAGTTTAGGCGGAGGGGGCACAGATACGCAGTATTTT
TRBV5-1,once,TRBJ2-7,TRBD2,CASSLPPSGLAVYEQYF,TGCGCCAGCAGCTTGCCCCCCTCAGGACTAGCGGTCTACGAGCAGTACTTC
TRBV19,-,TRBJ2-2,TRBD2,CASSRLAGLNTGELFF,TGTGCCAGTAGCCGACTAGCGGGGCTGAACACCGGGGAGCTGTTTTTT
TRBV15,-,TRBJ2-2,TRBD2,CATAPTSGGIRTGELFF,TGTGCCACCGCACCTACTAGCGGGGGGATACGGACCGGGGAGCTGTTTTTT
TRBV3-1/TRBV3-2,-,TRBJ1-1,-,CASSHNAVTEAFF,TGTGCCAGCAGCCATAACGCAGTAACTGAAGCTTTCTTT
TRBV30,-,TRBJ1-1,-,CAWSVGGPEAFF,TGTGCCTGGAGTGTAGGAGGTCCTGAAGCTTTCTTT
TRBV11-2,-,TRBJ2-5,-,CASSQRITGETQYF,TGTGCCAGCAGCCAGAGGATTACCGGGGAGACCCAGTACTTC
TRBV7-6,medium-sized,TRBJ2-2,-,CASSLRTGTGELFF,TGTGCCAGCAGCCTCAGAACGGGCACCGGGGAGCTGTTTTTT
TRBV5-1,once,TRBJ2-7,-,CASSVGRGSGEQYF,TGCGCCAGCAGCGTCGGCAGGGGCAGCGGCGAGCAGTACTTC
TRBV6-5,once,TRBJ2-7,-,CASSSGQGGIYEQYF,TGTGCCAGCAGTTCCGGACAGGGAGGGATATACGAGCAGTACTTC
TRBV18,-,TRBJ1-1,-,CASSQVTGVLDTEAFF,TGTGCCAGCTCACAAGTCACAGGCGTTTTGGACACTGAAGCTTTCTTT
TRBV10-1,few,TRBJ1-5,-,CASSGSWDQPQHF,TGCGCCAGCAGTGGGAGCTGGGATCAGCCCCAGCATTTT
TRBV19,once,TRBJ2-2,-,CASWSSGELFF,TGTGCCAGTTGGAGTAGCGGGGAGCTGTTTTTT
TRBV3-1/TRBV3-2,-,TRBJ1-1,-,CASSQVARGWLFEAFF,TGTGCCAGCAGTCAAGTTGCGCGGGGGTGGTTATTTGAAGCTTTCTTT
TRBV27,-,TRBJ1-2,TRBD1,CASSPTGGYGYTF,TGTGCCAGCAGTCCGACAGGGGGCTATGGCTACACCTTC
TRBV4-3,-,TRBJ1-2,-,CASSQGTSESAYGYTF,TGCGCCAGCAGCCAGGGGACATCGGAGTCGGCCTATGGCTACACCTTC
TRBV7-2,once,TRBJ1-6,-,CASSSQGYNSPLHF,TGTGCCAGCAGCTCTCAGGGGTATAATTCACCCCTCCACTTT
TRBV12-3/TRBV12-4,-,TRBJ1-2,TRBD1,CASNPTGSYGYTF,TGTGCCAGCAACCCGACAGGGTCCTATGGCTACACCTTC
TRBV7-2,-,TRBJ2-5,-,CASSLSGILEETQYF,TGTGCCAGCAGCCTCTCTGGAATCCTAGAAGAGACCCAGTACTTC
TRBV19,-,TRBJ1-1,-,CASSSSPGTEAFF,TGTGCCAGTAGTTCCTCCCCAGGCACTGAAGCTTTCTTT
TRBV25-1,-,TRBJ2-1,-,CASGGQGFSEQFF,TGTGCCAGCGGTGGCCAGGGTTTTAGTGAGCAGTTCTTC
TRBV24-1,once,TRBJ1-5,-,CATSVGPGGNQPQHF,TGTGCCACCAGTGTGGGTCCAGGGGGCAATCAGCCCCAGCATTTT
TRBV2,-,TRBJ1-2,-,CASSGFGSLYGYTF,TGTGCCAGCAGTGGCTTCGGGAGCCTTTATGGCTACACCTTC
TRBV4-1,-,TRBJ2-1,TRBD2,CASSQDLAGGVYNEQFF,TGCGCCAGCAGCCAAGATCTAGCGGGGGGCGTCTACAATGAGCAGTTCTTC
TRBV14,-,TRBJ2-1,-,CASSQVSGGKNNEQFF,TGTGCCAGCAGCCAAGTTTCCGGGGGTAAGAACAATGAGCAGTTCTTC
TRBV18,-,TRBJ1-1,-,CASSKDQLQNTEAFF,TGTGCCAGCTCAAAGGATCAACTACAGAACACTGAAGCTTTCTTT
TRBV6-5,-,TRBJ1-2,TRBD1,CASSNPRTGDTF,TGTGCCAGCAGTAATCCGCGGACAGGGGACACCTTC
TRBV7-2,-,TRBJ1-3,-,CASSSPGENTIYF,TGTGCCAGCAGCTCACCGGGGGAGAACACCATATATTTT
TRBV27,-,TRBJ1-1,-,CASSYGVGGEAFF,TGTGCCAGCAGTTATGGGGTGGGGGGTGAAGCTTTCTTT
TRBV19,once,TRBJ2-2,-,CASSPEPLLSFGELFF,TGTGCCAGTAGCCCTGAACCCCTGTTGAGTTTCGGGGAGCTGTTTTTT
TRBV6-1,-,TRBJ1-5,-,CASSDPSRVQPQHF,TGTGCCAGCAGTGACCCCTCCCGGGTCCAGCCCCAGCATTTT